This T cell receptor beta chain was identified in a study of CXCR3-negative and CXCR3-positive naive CD8 T cells. In preparing the TRB cDNA libraries, 5' RACE with UMI labels was used. TCRdb re-called the 5' RACE reads; one entry per CDR3 protein, DNA not given. The sample table sets out about 120,000 distinct CDR3 sequences. This CDR3 spans 13 amino acids. Germline values: CDR1 SGDLS, CDR2 YYNGEE. This chain joins TRBV9 and TRBJ2-1; TCRdb indicates TRBD2, and absent DNA this call remains unverified. The receptor was derived from a human donor in good health. Some clones in this sample may be carry-over from other donors' samples. Sequencing was done on a sample of naive CXCR3- CD8+ T cells from blood. Subset given: CD45RO-CCR7+CD27+CD95- naive CD8+ T cells lacking CXCR3 (TNR3-). CDR3: CASSALAGSEQFF.